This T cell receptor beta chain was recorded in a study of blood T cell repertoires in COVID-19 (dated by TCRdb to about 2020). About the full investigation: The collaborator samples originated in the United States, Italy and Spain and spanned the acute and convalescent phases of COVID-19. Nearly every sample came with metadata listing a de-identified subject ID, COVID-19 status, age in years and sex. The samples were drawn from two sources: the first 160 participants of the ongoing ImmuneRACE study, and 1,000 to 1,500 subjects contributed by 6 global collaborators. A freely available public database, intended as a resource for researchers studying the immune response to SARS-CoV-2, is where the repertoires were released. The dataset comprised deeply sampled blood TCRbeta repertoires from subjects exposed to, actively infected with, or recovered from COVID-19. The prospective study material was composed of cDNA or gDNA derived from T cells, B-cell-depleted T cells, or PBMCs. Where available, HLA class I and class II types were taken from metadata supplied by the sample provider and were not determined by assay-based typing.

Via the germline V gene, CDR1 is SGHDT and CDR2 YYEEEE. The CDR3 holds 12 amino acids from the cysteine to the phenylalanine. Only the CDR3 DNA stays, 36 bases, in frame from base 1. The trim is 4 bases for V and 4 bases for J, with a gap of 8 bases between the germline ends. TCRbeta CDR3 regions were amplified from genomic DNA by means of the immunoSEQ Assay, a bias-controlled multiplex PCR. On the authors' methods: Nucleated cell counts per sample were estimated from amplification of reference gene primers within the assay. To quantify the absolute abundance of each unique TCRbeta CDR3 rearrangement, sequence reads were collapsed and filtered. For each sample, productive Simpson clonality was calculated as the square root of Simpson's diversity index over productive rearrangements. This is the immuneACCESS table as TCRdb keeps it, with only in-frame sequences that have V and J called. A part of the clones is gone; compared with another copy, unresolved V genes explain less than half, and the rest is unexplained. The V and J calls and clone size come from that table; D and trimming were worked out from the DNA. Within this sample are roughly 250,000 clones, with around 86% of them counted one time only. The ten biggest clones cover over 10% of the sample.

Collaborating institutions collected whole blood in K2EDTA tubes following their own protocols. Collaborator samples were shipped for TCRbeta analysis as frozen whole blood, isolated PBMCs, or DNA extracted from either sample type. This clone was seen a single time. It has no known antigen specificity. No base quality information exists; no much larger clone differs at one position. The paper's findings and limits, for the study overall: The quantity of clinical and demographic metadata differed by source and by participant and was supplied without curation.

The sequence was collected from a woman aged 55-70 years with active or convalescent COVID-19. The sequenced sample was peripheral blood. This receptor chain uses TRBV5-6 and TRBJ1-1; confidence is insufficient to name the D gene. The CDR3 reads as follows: CASSLRSTEAFF. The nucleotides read TGTGCCAGCAGCCTAAGGAGCACTGAAGCTTTCTTT.